The 14 T cell receptor beta chains given below trace back to one sample, sequenced in a study of control samples from healthy donors and cancer patients. Data came from immunoSEQ multiplex PCR; TCRdb stores just in-frame clones and leaves some out. This repertoire shows about 80,000 clones, roughly nine tenths found once; its top ten account for approximately 7.6%. Sequenced input: blood. Receptors originate from a woman aged 55-69 years in good health.

The V call is TRBV29-1, the J call TRBJ2-5, with TRBD2 matching over 8 bases. The CDR3 runs to 14 residues. The ends lost 2 bases at V and 4 bases at J; junction bases unmatched: 6. Germline CDR1 is SQVTM and CDR2 is ANQGSEA. The CDR3 protein is CSVELRGGGETQYF. The CDR3 nucleotides are TGCAGCGTTGAATTACGGGGGGGCGGAGAGACCCAGTACTTC.

This rearrangement joins TRBV27 to TRBJ2-7; D gene uncertain. Germline lookup yields CDR1 MNHEY and CDR2 SMNVEV (reference sequence). CDR3 length equals 14 residues. The V and J ends lost 0 bases and 0 bases respectively, with 6 bases between them. The CDR3 region is CASSLSPNSYEQYF. The CDR3 region has the DNA TGTGCCAGCAGTTTATCACCTAACTCCTACGAGCAGTACTTC.

J is TRBJ2-1 and V is TRBV7-9, with unresolved D. Per the germline V gene, CDR1 is SEHNR and CDR2 is FQNEAQ (reference sequence). This CDR3 comprises 13 residues. V shed 0 bases and J shed 8 bases, with 8 bases lying between them. The CDR3 DNA is TGTGCCAGCAGCTTAGCATTGGGCGATGAGCAGTTCTTC. It is translated as CASSLALGDEQFF.

V and J are TRBV15 and TRBJ2-7; D might be TRBD2 (5 bases). The CDR3 runs 14 residues. With 3 bases removed from V and 0 bases from J, the gap between germline ends came to 9 bases. Germline CDR1 reads LNHNV; CDR2 reads YYDKDF (reference sequence). The CDR3 spells CATSSRRGSYEQYF. CDR3 sequence (DNA): TGTGCCACCAGCAGTCGCCGGGGCTCCTACGAGCAGTACTTC.

The CDR3 protein is CASSVEGTSGNTIYF. Here the CDR3 DNA reads TGTGCCAGCAGCGTAGAGGGAACCTCTGGAAACACCATATATTTT. The chain combines TRBV9 with TRBJ1-3; D is unresolved. Trimming removed 0 bases at V and 0 bases at J, with 7 bases between. Germline V lookup: CDR1 SGDLS, CDR2 YYNGEE. This CDR3 contains 15 residues.

The chain employs TRBV19 and TRBJ1-1; D is uncertain. This CDR3 contains 15 residues. The V and J ends lost 0 bases and 8 bases respectively, with 16 bases between them. CDR1 and CDR2 (germline): LNHDA, SQIVND (reference sequence). CDR3 in DNA: TGTGCCAGTAGTATAGATCAGAGCTTTGGCAGGGAAGCTTTCTTT. Amino acid sequence: CASSIDQSFGREAFF.

In its sample, this clone is medium-sized (0.01 to 0.1%). The chain couples TRBV19 to TRBJ2-7; unclear D gene. This CDR3 spans 11 amino acids. CDR1 and CDR2 (germline): LNHDA, SQIVND (reference sequence). Trimming left V 8 bases short and J 6 bases short, with 11 bases between. CDR3 sequence: CASRKSGEQYF. In DNA form, the CDR3 reads TGTGCCAGTCGCAAGTCGGGCGAGCAGTACTTC.

The gene calls are TRBV5-1 and TRBJ1-2; 7 nucleotides match TRBD1. After removal of 0 bases from V and 5 bases from J, the junction contained 7 bases not matched to a gene. The CDR3 consists of 15 residues. The germline V gene encodes CDR1 SGHRS and CDR2 YFSETQ. CDR3 nucleotides: TGCGCCAGCAGCTTGGTCCCAGGGGGAACTTATGGCTACACCTTC. It yields the protein CASSLVPGGTYGYTF.

The chain recombines TRBV2 with TRBJ1-4, with TRBD1 matching 7 bases. V dropped 0 bases and J dropped 4; count of bases not matched to a gene: 2. Germline CDR1 is SNHLY and CDR2 is FYNNEI. The CDR3 is 15 residues long. CDR3 residues: CASSEAGQNNEKLFF. In DNA form, the CDR3 reads TGTGCCAGCAGTGAAGCGGGACAGAATAATGAAAAACTGTTTTTT. Complete variable domain (other parts from reference TRBV2 and TRBJ1-4): EPEVTQTPSHQVTQMGQEVILRCVPISNHLYFYWYRQILGQKVEFLVSFYNNEISEKSEIFDDQFSVERPDGSNFTLKIRSTKLEDSAMYFCASSEAGQNNEKLFFGSGTQLSVL.

The chain links TRBV19 to TRBJ2-7; TRBD1 or TRBD2 may be the D gene (6 bases each). Looked up from germline, CDR1 is LNHDA and CDR2 is SQIVND (reference sequence). CDR3 length: 15 residues. Between the trimmed V and J ends, which lost 1 base and 3 bases, there was a span of 13 bases. The CDR3 DNA reads as TGTGCCAGTAGTATAGGGGGGGCCCCCTACTACGAGCAGTACTTC. This translates into CASSIGGAPYYEQYF.

The chain joins TRBV3-1 (or the pseudogene TRBV3-2) to TRBJ1-4, with 7 bases lining up with TRBD1. This CDR3 spans 14 amino acids. Looked up from germline, CDR1 is LGHDT and CDR2 is YNNKEL (reference sequence). The ends lost 1 base at V and 11 bases at J; junction bases unmatched: 7. DNA for the CDR3: TGTGCCAGCAGCCAAGTCGGGACAGATGGGAAACTGTTTTTT. Its protein is CASSQVGTDGKLFF.

The chain recombines TRBV29-1 with TRBJ2-3; the match to TRBD2 covers 11 bases. V shed 6 bases and J 1 base; nucleotides not matched to a gene: 0. Germline V lookup: CDR1 SQVTM, CDR2 ANQGSEA. The CDR3 has 13 amino acids. This CDR3 reads CSVLAGGTDTQYF. The CDR3 region has the DNA TGCAGCGTACTAGCGGGAGGCACAGATACGCAGTATTTT.

The chain carries TRBV12-3 or TRBV12-4 and TRBJ1-2; the D gene is possibly TRBD1 (5 bases). The length of the CDR3 is 11 residues. The V end lost 7 bases, the J end lost 12 bases, and 15 bases lay between the germline ends. The CDR3 sequence is CASTDGTWDTF. The CDR3 DNA reads TGTGCCAGCACCGACGGGACGTGGGACACCTTC.

This clone was detected once. V is TRBV18 and J is TRBJ1-2; the D gene is possibly TRBD1 (6 bases). The CDR3 length is 15 residues. V lost 3 bases and J lost 3, with 14 bases in between. Looked up from germline, CDR1 is KGHSH and CDR2 is LQKENI. This chain's CDR3 is CASSPRQETDYGYTF. The CDR3 nucleotides read TGTGCCAGCTCACCTAGACAGGAGACAGACTATGGCTACACCTTC.